The table lists the clone carrying this T cell receptor beta chain with many counts. These data originate in a study of regulatory T cells in long-lasting Graves disease. Study at large: Recently diagnosed Graves' patients had received antithyroid drugs for under 3 months.

Sequencing libraries for TCR beta were prepared with iRepertoire HTBI primers and Arm-PCR of CDR3 regions. Methods used by the authors: In the combined samples, approximately 64 TRBV and 11 to 15 TRBJ segments were identified. TCRdb independently ran MiXCR on the multiplex PCR reads; one entry per CDR3 protein. The V and J calls and clone size come from TCRdb's table, not from the authors' own analysis. The profile shows 510,000 or so distinct CDR3 sequences, around 11% of them singletons. Described time point: newly diagnosed GD, antithyroid drugs for less than 3 months. The TCR library used RNA extracted from PBMCs. Trimming left V 5 bases short and J 2 bases short, with 15 bases between. The germline V gene has CDR1 SGHNT and CDR2 YENEEA. The CDR3 covers 15 residues. These same records also appear under a second study, on T cells in Graves' hyperthyroidism and ophthalmopathy. That source reports: Graves' hyperthyroidism qualified as stable when ophthalmopathy did not progress within 18 months. HTBI primers were employed in a first-round RT-PCR of the TCR CDR3.

The V call is TRBV11-3, the J call TRBJ1-1, with D possibly matching TRBD1 (5 bases). The source is a woman in her 30s with Graves disease. This specimen was peripheral blood mononuclear cells (PBMCs), taken at new diagnosis, from a patient treated with antithyroid drugs. In DNA form, the CDR3 reads TGTGCCAGCAGCCCTTCGCAGGGTTACAACACTGAAGCTTTCTTT. This codes for CASSPSQGYNTEAFF. Looking up the rest from reference TRBV11-3 and TRBJ1-1 gives the full variable domain: EAGVVQSPRYKIIEKKQPVAFWCNPISGHNTLYWYLQNLGQGPELLIRYENEEAVDDSQLPKDRFSAERLKGVDSTLKIQPAELGDSAVYLCASSPSQGYNTEAFFGQGTRLTVV.